The source of this T cell receptor (beta chain) is a study of glioma-infiltrating T cells after dendritic cell vaccination. Across the whole study: Three intradermal dendritic cell vaccine injections were given every two weeks.

Input was 2 to 2.5 ug genomic DNA, or all available if less. The primer mix had 60 V beta and 13 J beta primers. Profiling relied on immunoSEQ multiplex PCR, and the TCRdb table lists in-frame clones only, not all of them. Here the sample spans 90,000 to 140,000 clones, roughly 89% being singletons. Indicated time point: after dendritic cell vaccination, including at tumor progression/relapse. Only patients with spare fresh-frozen tumor and over two years of follow-up were included. The CDR3 length is 14 residues. Looked up from germline, CDR1 is MNHEY and CDR2 is SVGAGI. V shed 5 bases, J shed 11 bases, and the junction held 13 bases outside the gene matches.

This chain links TRBV6-5 with TRBJ1-1; 8 positions match TRBD1. The material sequenced was blood, taken after dendritic cell vaccination. The sequence was collected from a human donor with glioblastoma. The CDR3, as DNA: TGTGCCAGCAGTCCCATCCCAAAGACAGGGGATGCTTTCTTT. Translated, it gives CASSPIPKTGDAFF.